The present TCR beta chain was sequenced within a study of blood T cell repertoires in COVID-19. Overall study: Researchers got acute and convalescent COVID-19 samples from the United States, Italy and Spain.

Germline V lookup: CDR1 KGHSH, CDR2 LQKENI. V was pared by 3 bases and J by 7 bases, with 10 bases between. The CDR3 runs 13 residues. Using immunoSEQ multiplex PCR, the repertoire was profiled, and TCRdb retains in-frame clones only, with some absent. Of roughly 190,000 clones detected, around 85% appear once; the ten largest clones hold roughly 8.2%. The clonotype comes from a woman between 55 and 75 years old with acute or convalescent COVID-19. The chain has TRBV18 and TRBJ1-5; a weak D match, TRBD1 (5 bases). What was sequenced was peripheral blood. CDR3 bases: TGTGCCAGCTCACCGGACATCACCCAGCCCCAGCATTTT. This gives the protein CASSPDITQPQHF.